This TCR beta chain was profiled in a study of T-cell memory formation after mild COVID-19. Looking at the study overall: Largely donor-specific sequence clusters came from two donors. Findings and caveats of the study: Shrinking CD4+ clones resided mostly in CM and EM, and CD8+ ones in EMRA. The authors did not confirm SARS-CoV-2 specificity of second-wave clones peaking day 37. A balance of CD4 and CD8 characterized clones contracting day 15 to 85, whereas later expanders leaned CD4+.

Turning to this clonotype: The antigen is undetermined.

Via MiXCR, TCRdb re-called the 5' RACE reads, giving one row per CDR3 protein. The sample holds roughly 410,000 distinct CDR3 sequences, roughly 24% seen once. Sequenced material: PBMCs or a T cell subset sorted from them (not recorded which). The receptor comes from an adult woman who had mild COVID-19 (a few samples of this study predate the infection). Cell type and time point are not known.

CDR3 sequence reads: CSARDPPGQGIYGYTF. For the CDR3, the DNA is TGCAGTGCTAGAGATCCTCCGGGACAGGGCATTTATGGCTACACCTTC. The chain employs TRBV20-1 and TRBJ1-2; TRBD1 matches at 9 bases. The CDR3 contains 16 residues. Per germline, CDR1 DFQATT and CDR2 SNEGSKA (reference sequence). Germline trimming cut 0 bases from V and 5 bases from J; bases unmatched to any gene: 10.